This TCR beta chain was sequenced for a study of OX40 agonist ivuxolimab in advanced cancers. TCRdb's table, derived via immunoSEQ multiplex PCR, lists solely in-frame clones and lacks some. The table shows about 63,000 clones, with approximately 90% occurring only once. The study, taken as a whole, reports: More expanded clones were found, on average, in CD8+ than in CD4+ T cells. The study observed clonal expansion of CD4+ and CD8+ blood T cells by week 6 at 0.1 to 3.0 mg/kg.

As to this clone: Antigen unknown.

Germline values: CDR1 MNHNS, CDR2 SASEGT. The V gene end was trimmed by 7 bases and the J gene end by 3 bases; junction bases not matched to a gene: 7. The CDR3 covers 15 residues. The TCR comes from an adult with an advanced solid tumor such as melanoma, head and neck, liver or kidney cancer. The sequencing here drew on CD4+ or CD8+ T cells sorted from blood, taken in a trial of the OX40 agonist ivuxolimab. The V call is TRBV6-1, the J call TRBJ1-5, with TRBD1 matching 9 bases. The CDR3 DNA reads TGTGCCAGCATCACTGGACAGGGGTACAATCAGCCCCAGCATTTT. It translates to CASITGQGYNQPQHF.